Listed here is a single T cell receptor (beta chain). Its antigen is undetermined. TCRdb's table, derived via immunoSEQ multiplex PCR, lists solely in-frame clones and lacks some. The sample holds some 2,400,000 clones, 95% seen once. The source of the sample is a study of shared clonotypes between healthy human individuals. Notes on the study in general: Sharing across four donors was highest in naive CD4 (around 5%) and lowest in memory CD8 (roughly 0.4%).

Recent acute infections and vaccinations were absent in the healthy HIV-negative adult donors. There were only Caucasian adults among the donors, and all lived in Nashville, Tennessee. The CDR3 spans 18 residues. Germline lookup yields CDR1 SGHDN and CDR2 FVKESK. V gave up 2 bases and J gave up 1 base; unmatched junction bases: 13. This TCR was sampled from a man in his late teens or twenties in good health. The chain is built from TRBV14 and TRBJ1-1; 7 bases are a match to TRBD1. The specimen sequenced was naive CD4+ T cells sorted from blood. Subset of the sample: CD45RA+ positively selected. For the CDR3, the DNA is TGTGCCAGCAGCCAACCCAGAAAGCCGGGACAGACGAACACTGAAGCTTTCTTT. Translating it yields CASSQPRKPGQTNTEAFF. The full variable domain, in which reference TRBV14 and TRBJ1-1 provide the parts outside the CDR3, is EAGVTQFPSHSVIEKGQTVTLRCDPISGHDNLYWYRRVMGKEIKFLLHFVKESKQDESGMPNNRFLAERTGGTYSTLKVQPAELEDSGVYFCASSQPRKPGQTNTEAFFGQGTRLTVV.